This paragraph covers one T cell receptor (beta chain) sequence. The antigen it recognizes is unknown. It has no much larger one-base neighbor in the sample; base qualities were not kept. The CDR3 regions of human TCRbeta chains were subjected to immunosequencing. The study's own analysis went as follows. TCRs in the repertoires were matched against a reference library of SARS-CoV-2-specific TCRs that had been generated with the MIRA antigen-specificity platform. Breadth was defined as the fraction of unique TCRs that were SARS-CoV-2-associated. Depth was defined as the fraction of total T cells that were SARS-CoV-2-associated. Each spike-specific TCR was assigned to its reactive spike region and to a CD4 or CD8 class using the MIRA data. Log10-transformed breadth and depth values were compared by one-way ANOVA with Sidak's multiple comparisons tests. The clones in this table, taken by TCRdb from immuneACCESS, are in-frame only. Not every clone is retained; where verified, under half of the shortfall comes from an unresolved V gene, and the cause of the rest is unknown. V, J and clone size reflect that table, while D and trimming were determined from the DNA. The sample has 110,000 to 150,000 clones on record, 80% to 95% of them singletons. Of the sample, 0.7% to 1% is held by the ten largest clones.

The sample's time point, from its label and the paper: baseline before first vaccination. The meaning of the sample's treatment or condition label: meningococcal conjugate vaccine given as trial control. The vaccinee samples were drawn from two UK trials, COV001 and COV002, one of which was a single-blind randomized controlled phase 2/3 trial testing AZD1222 (ChAdOx1 nCoV-19) in healthy adults. For TCRbeta chain sequencing, PBMC samples were collected from trial participants at day 0 and at day 28 after the second dose. The CDR3 has 10 amino acids, counting the end cysteine and phenylalanine. The CDR3 DNA has 30 bases and is translated from base 1. The germline V gene (reference sequence) sets CDR1 to DFQATT and CDR2 to SNEGSKA. V loses 6 bases, J loses 6 bases, and the germline ends lie 8 bases apart. The data derive from a study of T cell responses to AZD1222 COVID-19 vaccine (TCRdb year 2021). Background on the whole study: TCR sequencing was performed for 233 trial participants, of whom about 200 were given two doses of AZD1222 and around 25 were given two doses of MenACWY control vaccine. Trial participants were enrolled into age subgroups of 18-55, 56-69 and 70-plus years, which contained about 160, 30 and 59 TCR-sequenced participants, respectively. General study outcomes and caveats: The 56-69-year group was small, and its depth increase did not reach significance, likely because of low power. CD4 TCRs associated with the vaccine covered the entire spike protein, and the dominant responses were in regions 160-218 and 743-854. Reportedly, almost half of the unique spike-specific TCRs recognized epitopes lying outside the regions that are mutated in the B.1.351 and B.1.1.7 variants. Conclusions about previously exposed vaccinees are limited, since just a handful of AZD1222 recipients were seropositive for SARS-CoV-2 at baseline. No day 14 peak-response samples were available, so repertoires were characterized only after the peak T cell response. After two AZD1222 doses, spike-specific TCR breadth and depth were significantly higher than at day 0 and than in MenACWY recipients. Most participants were white British and females outnumbered males, and the authors suggested that clonal diversity may have been underestimated.

Recombination joined TRBV20-1 with TRBJ1-2, with the D gene not confidently named. The sequencing used peripheral blood, collected on day 0 of MenACWY control vaccination. The clonotype originates from an adult in good health. The base sequence is TGCAGTGCCGACGGGAATGGCTACACCTTC. Translated, it gives CSADGNGYTF.